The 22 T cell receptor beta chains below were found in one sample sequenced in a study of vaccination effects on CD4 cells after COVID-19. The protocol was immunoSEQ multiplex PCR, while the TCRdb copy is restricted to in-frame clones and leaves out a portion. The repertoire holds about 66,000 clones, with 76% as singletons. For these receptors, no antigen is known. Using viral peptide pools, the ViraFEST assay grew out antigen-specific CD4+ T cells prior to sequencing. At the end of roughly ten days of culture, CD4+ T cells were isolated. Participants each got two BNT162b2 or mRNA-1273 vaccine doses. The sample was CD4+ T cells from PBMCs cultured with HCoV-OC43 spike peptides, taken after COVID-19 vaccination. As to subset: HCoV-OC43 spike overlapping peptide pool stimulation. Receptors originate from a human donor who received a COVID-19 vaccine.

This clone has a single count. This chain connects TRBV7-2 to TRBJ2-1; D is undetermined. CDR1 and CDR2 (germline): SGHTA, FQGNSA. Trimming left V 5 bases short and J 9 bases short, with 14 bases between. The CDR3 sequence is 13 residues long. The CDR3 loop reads CASSIRNNIEQFF. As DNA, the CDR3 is TGTGCCAGCAGCATAAGGAACAACATTGAGCAGTTCTTC.

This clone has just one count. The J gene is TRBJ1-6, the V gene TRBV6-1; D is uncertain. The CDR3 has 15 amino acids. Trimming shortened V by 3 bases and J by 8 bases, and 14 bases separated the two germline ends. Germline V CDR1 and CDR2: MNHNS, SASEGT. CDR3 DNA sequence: TGTGCCAGCAGTGAGTTTCGGGAGGGTGATTCACCCCTCCACTTT. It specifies CASSEFREGDSPLHF.

CDR3 amino acids: CALQRGLETQYF. The DNA for the CDR3 is TGTGCCCTCCAGCGGGGCTTAGAGACCCAGTACTTC. This chain links TRBV30 with TRBJ2-5, with 7 bases that match TRBD2. The CDR3 contains 12 residues. Unmatched junction bases numbered 7, after V lost 8 bases and J lost 4 bases. Germline V lookup: CDR1 GTSNPN, CDR2 SVGIG (reference sequence). Variable domain in full (rest from reference TRBV30 and TRBJ2-5): SQTIHQWPATLVQPVGSPLSLECTVEGTSNPNLYWYRQAAGRGLQLLFYSVGIGQISSEVPQNLSASRPQDRQFILSSKKLLLSDSGFYLCALQRGLETQYFGPGTRLLVL.

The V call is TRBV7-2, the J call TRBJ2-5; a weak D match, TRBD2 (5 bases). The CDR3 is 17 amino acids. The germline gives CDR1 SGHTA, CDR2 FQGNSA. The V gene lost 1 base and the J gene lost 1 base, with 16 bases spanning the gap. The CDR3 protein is CASSLGGSGGIQETQYF. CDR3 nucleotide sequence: TGTGCCAGCAGCTTAGGAGGGTCGGGCGGAATCCAAGAGACCCAGTACTTC.

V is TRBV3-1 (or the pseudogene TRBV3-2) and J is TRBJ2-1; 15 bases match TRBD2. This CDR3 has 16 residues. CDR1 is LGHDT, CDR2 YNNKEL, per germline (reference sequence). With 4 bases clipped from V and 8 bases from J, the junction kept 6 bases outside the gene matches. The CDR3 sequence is CASSLRTSGGADEQFF. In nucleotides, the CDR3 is TGTGCCAGCAGCCTCCGGACTAGCGGGGGGGCCGATGAGCAGTTCTTC.

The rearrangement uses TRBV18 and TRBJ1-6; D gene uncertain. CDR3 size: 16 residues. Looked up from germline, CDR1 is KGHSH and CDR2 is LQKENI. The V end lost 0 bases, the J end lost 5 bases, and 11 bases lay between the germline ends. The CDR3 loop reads CASSPPVRTHNSPLHF. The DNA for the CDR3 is TGTGCCAGCTCACCACCCGTCAGGACCCATAATTCACCCCTCCACTTT.

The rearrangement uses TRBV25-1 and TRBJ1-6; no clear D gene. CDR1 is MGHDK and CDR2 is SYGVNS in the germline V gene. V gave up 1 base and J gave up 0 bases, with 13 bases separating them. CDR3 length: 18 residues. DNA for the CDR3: TGTGCCAGCAGTGAATGGGGTGGCGGTAGCTCCTATAATTCACCCCTCCACTTT. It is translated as CASSEWGGGSSYNSPLHF.

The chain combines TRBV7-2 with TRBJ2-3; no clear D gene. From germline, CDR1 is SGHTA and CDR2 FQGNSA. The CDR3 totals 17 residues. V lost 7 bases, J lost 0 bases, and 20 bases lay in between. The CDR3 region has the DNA TGTGCCAGCAAGACGTTCGTAAGTTCCCTTAGCACAGATACGCAGTATTTT. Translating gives CASKTFVSSLSTDTQYF.

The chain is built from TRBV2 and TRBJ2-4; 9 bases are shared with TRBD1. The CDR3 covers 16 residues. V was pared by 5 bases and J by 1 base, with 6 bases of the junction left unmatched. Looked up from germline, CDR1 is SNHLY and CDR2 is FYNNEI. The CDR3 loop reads CASSPGQGRAKNIQYF. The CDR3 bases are TGTGCCAGCAGTCCCGGACAGGGGAGGGCCAAAAACATTCAGTACTTC.

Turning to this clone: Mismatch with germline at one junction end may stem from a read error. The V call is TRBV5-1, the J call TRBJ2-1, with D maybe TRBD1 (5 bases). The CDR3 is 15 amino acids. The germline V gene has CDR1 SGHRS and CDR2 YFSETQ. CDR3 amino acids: CASSLIDSSCNEQFF. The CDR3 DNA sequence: TGCGCCAGCAGCTTGATCGACAGCTCCTGCAATGAGCAGTTCTTC.

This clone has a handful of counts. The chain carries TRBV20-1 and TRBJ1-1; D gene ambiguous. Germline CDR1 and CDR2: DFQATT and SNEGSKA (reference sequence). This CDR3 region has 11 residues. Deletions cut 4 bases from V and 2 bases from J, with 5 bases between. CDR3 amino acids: CSAIINTEAFF. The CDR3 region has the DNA TGCAGTGCTATTATAAACACTGAAGCTTTCTTT.

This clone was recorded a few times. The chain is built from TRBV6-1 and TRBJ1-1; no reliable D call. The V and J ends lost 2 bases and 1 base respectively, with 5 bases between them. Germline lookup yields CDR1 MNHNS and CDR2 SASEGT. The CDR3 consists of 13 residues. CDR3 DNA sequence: TGTGCCAGCAGTGAACTCAGGAACACTGAAGCTTTCTTT. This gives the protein CASSELRNTEAFF.

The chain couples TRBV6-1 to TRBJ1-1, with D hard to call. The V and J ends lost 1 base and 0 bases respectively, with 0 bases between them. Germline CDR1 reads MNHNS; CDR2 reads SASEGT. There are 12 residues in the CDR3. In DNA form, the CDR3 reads TGTGCCAGCAGTGAAGTGAACACTGAAGCTTTCTTT. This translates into CASSEVNTEAFF.

The CDR3 DNA follows: TGTGCCAGCAGTGATTACCACACAGGGGGCGGCTACACCTTC. Protein sequence: CASSDYHTGGGYTF. The chain employs TRBV6-1 and TRBJ1-2, with 9 bases fitting TRBD1. V lost 3 bases and J lost 8; bases outside the gene matches: 7. The CDR3 consists of 14 residues. Germline CDR1 is MNHNS and CDR2 is SASEGT.

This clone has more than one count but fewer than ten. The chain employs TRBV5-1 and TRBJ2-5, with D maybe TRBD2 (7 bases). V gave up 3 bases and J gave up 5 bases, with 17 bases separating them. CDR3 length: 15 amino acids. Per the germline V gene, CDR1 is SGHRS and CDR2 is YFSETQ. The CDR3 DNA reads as TGCGCCAGCAGCTGGAGGGCAGGGGAGGGTGAGACCCAGTACTTC. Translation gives CASSWRAGEGETQYF.

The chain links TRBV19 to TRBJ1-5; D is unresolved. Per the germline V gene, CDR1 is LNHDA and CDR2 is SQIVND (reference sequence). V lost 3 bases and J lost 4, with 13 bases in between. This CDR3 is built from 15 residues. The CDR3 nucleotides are TGTGCCAGTAGTATTACCGGTTCTGGAAATCAGCCCCAGCATTTT. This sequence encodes CASSITGSGNQPQHF.

The CDR3 DNA sequence: TGCGCCAGCAGCTTGGTTGGGGGCAGCTCTGGAAACACCATATATTTT. It encodes CASSLVGGSSGNTIYF. V gene TRBV5-1 combines with J gene TRBJ1-3; maybe TRBD1 (6 bases). Germline V gives CDR1 SGHRS, CDR2 YFSETQ. This CDR3 comprises 16 residues. Trimming took off 0 bases at V and 0 bases at J, with 10 bases between the two ends.

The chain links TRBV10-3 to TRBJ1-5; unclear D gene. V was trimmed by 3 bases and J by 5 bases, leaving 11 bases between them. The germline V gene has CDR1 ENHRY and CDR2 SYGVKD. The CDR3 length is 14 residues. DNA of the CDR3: TGTGCCATCAGTGAAAGACCCCGGGATCAGCCCCAGCATTTT. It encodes CAISERPRDQPQHF.

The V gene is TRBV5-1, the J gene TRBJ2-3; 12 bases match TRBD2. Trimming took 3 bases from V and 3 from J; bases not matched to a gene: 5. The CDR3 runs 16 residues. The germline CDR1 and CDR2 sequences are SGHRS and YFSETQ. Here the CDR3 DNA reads TGCGCCAGCAGCTCCCGGACTAGCGGGGCTACAGATACGCAGTATTTT. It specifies CASSSRTSGATDTQYF.

The CDR3 is CASSLRTSGDFTGELFF. The CDR3 DNA sequence: TGTGCCAGCAGCCTGAGGACTAGCGGGGACTTCACCGGGGAGCTGTTTTTT. The gene calls are TRBV4-2 and TRBJ2-2; 12 bases fit TRBD2. Trimming cost V 4 bases and J 4 bases; bases outside gene matches: 7. This CDR3 contains 17 residues. Germline CDR1 reads LGHNA; CDR2 reads YNFKEQ.

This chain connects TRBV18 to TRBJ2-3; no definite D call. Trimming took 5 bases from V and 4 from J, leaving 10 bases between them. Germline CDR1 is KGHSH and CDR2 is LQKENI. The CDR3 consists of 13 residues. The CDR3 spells CASSYSQSDTQYF. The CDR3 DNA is TGTGCCAGCTCATATAGTCAATCAGATACGCAGTATTTT. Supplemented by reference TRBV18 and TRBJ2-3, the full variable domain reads NAGVMQNPRHLVRRRGQEARLRCSPMKGHSHVYWYRQLPEEGLKFMVYLQKENIIDESGMPKERFSAEFPKEGPSILRIQQVVRGDSAAYFCASSYSQSDTQYFGPGTRLTVL.

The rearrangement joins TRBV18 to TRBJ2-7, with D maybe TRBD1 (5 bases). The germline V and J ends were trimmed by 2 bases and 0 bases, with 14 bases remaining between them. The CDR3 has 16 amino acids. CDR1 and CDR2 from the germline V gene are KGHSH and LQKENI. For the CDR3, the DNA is TGTGCCAGCTCACCAGTAGGCAGGGCGCTCTCCTACGAGCAGTACGTC. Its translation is CASSPVGRALSYEQYV.